What follows is one T cell receptor (beta chain) and its context. TCRdb's table, derived via immunoSEQ multiplex PCR, lists solely in-frame clones and lacks some. The sample yields over 85,000 clones, around 87% seen once. This CDR3 contains 15 residues. Germline-derived CDR1 and CDR2 are MDHEN and SYDVKM. V lost 5 bases to trimming and J lost 4 bases, with 14 bases between them. The record originates from a study of blood T cell repertoires in COVID-19. Study-wide context: The study drew acute and convalescent COVID-19 samples from the United States, Italy and Spain.

The chain couples TRBV28 to TRBJ2-2, with a possible D match to TRBD2 (6 bases). Sequenced material: peripheral blood. The clonotype originates from a male donor with acute or convalescent COVID-19. Written as DNA, the CDR3 is TGTGCCAGCAGTCCCAGGGACTGGAGCACCGGGGAGCTGTTTTTT. It encodes CASSPRDWSTGELFF.